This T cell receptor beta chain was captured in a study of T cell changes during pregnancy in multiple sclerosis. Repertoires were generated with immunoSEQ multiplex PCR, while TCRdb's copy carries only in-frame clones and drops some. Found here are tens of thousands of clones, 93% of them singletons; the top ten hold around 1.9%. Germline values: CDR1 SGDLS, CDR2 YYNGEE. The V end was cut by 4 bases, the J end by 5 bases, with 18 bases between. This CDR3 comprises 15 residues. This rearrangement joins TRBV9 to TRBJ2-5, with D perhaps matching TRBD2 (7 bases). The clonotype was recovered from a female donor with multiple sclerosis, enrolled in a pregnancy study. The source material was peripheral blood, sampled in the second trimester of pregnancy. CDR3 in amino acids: CASSPGGGAGETQYF. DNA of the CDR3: TGTGCCAGCAGCCCAGGTGGGGGGGCGGGGGAGACCCAGTACTTC.